Below, 11 T cell receptor beta chains from the same sample are listed, as sequenced in a study of blood T cell repertoires in COVID-19. Profiled with immunoSEQ multiplex PCR; TCRdb holds only in-frame clones, not every one. This table holds about 160,000 clones, approximately 91% found once. The sequenced sample consisted of peripheral blood. The receptors originated from a man aged 18 to 30 with acute or convalescent COVID-19.

On this clone itself: Other DNA sequences in this specimen translate into the identical CDR3. The chain joins TRBV24-1 to TRBJ2-3, with D perhaps TRBD1 (5 bases). CDR3 length equals 13 residues. The germline gives CDR1 KGHDR, CDR2 SFDVKD. Trimming removed 3 bases from V and 3 bases from J, with 6 bases in between. The CDR3 is CATSDPGTDTQYF. The CDR3 nucleotides read TGTGCCACCAGTGATCCAGGGACAGATACGCAGTATTTT.

The gene calls are TRBV3-1 (or the pseudogene TRBV3-2) and TRBJ1-2, with D unclear. There are 13 residues in the CDR3. Trimming left V 1 base short and J 8 bases short, with 11 bases between. The germline V gene has CDR1 LGHDT and CDR2 YNNKEL (reference sequence). This chain's CDR3 is CASSQAALRGYTF. As DNA, the CDR3 is TGTGCCAGCAGCCAAGCAGCTTTGCGGGGCTACACCTTC.

V usage is TRBV19 and J usage is TRBJ2-1; TRBD1 aligns across 8 bases. CDR1 and CDR2 from the germline V gene are LNHDA and SQIVND (reference sequence). The CDR3 is made up of 15 amino acids. The J segment lost 8 bases and the V segment lost 6 bases, leaving 12 bases of the junction unmatched. CDR3 bases: TGTGCCAGTAGCACTAACAGGGGGAGGCAACATGAGCAGTTCTTC. It encodes CASSTNRGRQHEQFF.

This sequence joins TRBV4-2 and TRBJ2-7, with 9 bases fitting TRBD2. This CDR3 has 15 residues. J gave up 2 bases and V 0 bases, and 2 bases lay outside the gene matches. Germline values: CDR1 LGHNA, CDR2 YNFKEQ. The CDR3 nucleotides are TGTGCCAGCAGCCAAGAACTAGCGGGTACCTACGAGCAGTACTTC. This sequence encodes CASSQELAGTYEQYF.

V usage is TRBV18 and J usage is TRBJ1-2; no reliable D call. Trimming cost V 3 bases and J 2 bases, with 10 bases left between them. The CDR3 loop spans 14 amino acids. Per the germline V gene, CDR1 is KGHSH and CDR2 is LQKENI. The CDR3 here is CASSPRDGNYGYTF. CDR3 sequence (DNA): TGTGCCAGCTCACCCCGGGATGGGAACTATGGCTACACCTTC. The entire variable domain, with the rest obtained from reference TRBV18 and TRBJ1-2, is as follows: NAGVMQNPRHLVRRRGQEARLRCSPMKGHSHVYWYRQLPEEGLKFMVYLQKENIIDESGMPKERFSAEFPKEGPSILRIQQVVRGDSAAYFCASSPRDGNYGYTFGSGTRLTVV.

The rearrangement joins TRBV10-3 to TRBJ1-6; D is possibly TRBD1 (5 bases). CDR1 and CDR2 (germline): ENHRY, SYGVKD. The CDR3 is 12 residues long. Between the trimmed V and J ends, which lost 10 bases and 9 bases, there was a span of 13 bases. The CDR3 region has the DNA TGTGCCACCCTTGGGGGGGGTTCACCCCTCCACTTT. Protein sequence: CATLGGGSPLHF.

The chain links TRBV30 to TRBJ1-1; possible D gene TRBD1, 5 bases. The CDR3 covers 13 residues. V lost 5 bases, J lost 4 bases, and 14 bases lay in between. Looked up from germline, CDR1 is GTSNPN and CDR2 is SVGIG (reference sequence). In DNA, the CDR3 is TGTGCCTGGGGGACTCTGGAGGGCACTGAAGCTTTCTTT. As protein: CAWGTLEGTEAFF.

The V call is TRBV9, the J call TRBJ2-2; 8 nucleotides line up with TRBD2. CDR3 length: 16 residues. From germline, CDR1 is SGDLS and CDR2 YYNGEE. The trim removed 0 bases at V and 1 base at J, leaving 2 bases unmatched. The CDR3 reads CASSVELAGNTGELFF. The CDR3 nucleotides read TGTGCCAGCAGCGTAGAGCTAGCGGGGAACACCGGGGAGCTGTTTTTT.

This clone appeared once. This chain links TRBV6-5 with TRBJ1-2; maybe TRBD1 (6 bases). Trimming cost V 10 bases and J 3 bases, with 21 bases left between them. Germline V gene sequence: CDR1 MNHEY, CDR2 SVGAGI. The length of the CDR3 is 15 residues. In nucleotides, the CDR3 is TGTGCCACTACCAGGGGCCAACTGGGATACTATGGCTACACCTTC. It specifies CATTRGQLGYYGYTF.

As DNA, the CDR3 is TGCAGTGCTAGTCGGGGTCCCATGAACACTGAAGCTTTCTTT. Encoded protein: CSASRGPMNTEAFF. The genes are TRBV20-1 and TRBJ1-1; D gene unclear. The CDR3 is 14 residues long. Trimming pared 3 bases from V and 0 bases from J, leaving 11 bases between. Looked up from germline, CDR1 is DFQATT and CDR2 is SNEGSKA (reference sequence).

This clone was counted a few times. This chain links TRBV9 with TRBJ1-2, with D maybe TRBD1 (6 bases). The CDR3 totals 15 residues. Germline CDR1 is SGDLS and CDR2 is YYNGEE. V was shortened by 0 bases and J by 13 bases, with 22 bases between the two germline ends. CDR3 loop: CASSVEPWTVKSSTF. The DNA of the CDR3 is TGTGCCAGCAGCGTAGAGCCCTGGACAGTTAAATCCAGCACCTTC.